The source of this T cell receptor beta chain is a study of blood T cell repertoires in COVID-19. This CDR3 comprises 14 residues. Germline V gene lookup returns CDR1 LGHDT and CDR2 YNNKEL (reference sequence). Trimming took 1 base from V and 4 from J, leaving 9 bases between them. Sequencing was performed with immunoSEQ multiplex PCR; in TCRdb, only in-frame clones are kept and a portion is missing. This sample carries around 300,000 clones, roughly nine tenths of them seen once, and the ten largest clones take 0.9% to 1%. The sample was peripheral blood. V and J are TRBV3-1 (or the pseudogene TRBV3-2) and TRBJ2-3; D is perhaps TRBD2 (5 bases). This sequence was found in a woman aged 35 to 49 who had recovered from COVID-19. The CDR3 here is CASSQVLASDTQYF. CDR3 nucleotide sequence: TGTGCCAGCAGCCAAGTGCTAGCATCAGATACGCAGTATTTT.